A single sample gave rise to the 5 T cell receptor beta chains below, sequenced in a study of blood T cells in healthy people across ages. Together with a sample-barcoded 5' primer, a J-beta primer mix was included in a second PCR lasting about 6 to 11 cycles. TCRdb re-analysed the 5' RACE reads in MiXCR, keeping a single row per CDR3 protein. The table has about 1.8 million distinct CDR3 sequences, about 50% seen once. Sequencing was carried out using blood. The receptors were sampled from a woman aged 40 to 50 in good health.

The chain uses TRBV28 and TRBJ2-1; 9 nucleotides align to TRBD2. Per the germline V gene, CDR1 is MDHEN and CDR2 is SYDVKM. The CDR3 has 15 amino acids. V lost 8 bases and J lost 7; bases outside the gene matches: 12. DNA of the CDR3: TGTGCCAGCGGTGGGGCGGCTAGCGGGGCAAATGAGCAGTTCTTC. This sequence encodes CASGGAASGANEQFF. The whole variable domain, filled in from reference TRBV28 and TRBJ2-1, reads DVKVTQSSRYLVKRTGEKVFLECVQDMDHENMFWYRQDPGLGLRLIYFSYDVKMKEKGDIPEGYSVSREKKERFSLILESASTNQTSMYLCASGGAASGANEQFFGPGTRLTVL.

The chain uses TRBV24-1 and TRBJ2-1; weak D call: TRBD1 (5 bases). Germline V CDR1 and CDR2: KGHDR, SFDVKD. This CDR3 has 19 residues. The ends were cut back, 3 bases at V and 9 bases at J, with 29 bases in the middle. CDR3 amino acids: CATSDQGGPQGGKTGEQFF. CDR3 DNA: TGTGCCACCAGTGATCAGGGCGGCCCCCAGGGCGGAAAAACTGGTGAGCAGTTCTTC.

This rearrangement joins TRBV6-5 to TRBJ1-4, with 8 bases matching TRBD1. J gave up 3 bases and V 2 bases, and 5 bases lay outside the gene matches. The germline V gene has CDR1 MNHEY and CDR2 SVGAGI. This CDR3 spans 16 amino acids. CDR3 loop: CASSYGTGGANEKLFF. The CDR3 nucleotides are TGTGCCAGCAGTTACGGCACAGGGGGAGCTAATGAAAAACTGTTTTTT.

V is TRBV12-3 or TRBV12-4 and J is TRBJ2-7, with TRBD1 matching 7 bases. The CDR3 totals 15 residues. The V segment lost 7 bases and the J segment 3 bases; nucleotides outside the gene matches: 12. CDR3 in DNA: TGTGCCAGCACCCCGGCTTGGGACAGTAGCTACGAGCAGTACTTC. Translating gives CASTPAWDSSYEQYF.

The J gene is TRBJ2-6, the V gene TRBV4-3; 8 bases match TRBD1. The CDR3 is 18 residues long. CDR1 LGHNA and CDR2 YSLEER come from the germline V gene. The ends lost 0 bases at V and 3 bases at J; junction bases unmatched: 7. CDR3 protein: CASSQDAGGAGGANVLTF. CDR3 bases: TGCGCCAGCAGCCAAGATGCAGGGGGCGCAGGTGGGGCCAACGTCCTGACTTTC.